A selection of T cell receptor beta chains follows, all from one sample in a study of shared clonotypes between healthy human individuals. The data were produced by immunoSEQ multiplex PCR, yet TCRdb's version contains in-frame clones alone and is incomplete. This sample has 2 million to 3 million clones, with roughly 93% found just once. Sequencing was performed on naive CD4+ T cells from PBMCs. The receptors stem from a man in his late teens or twenties in good health. Some clones in this sample may be carry-over from other donors' samples. CDR3s leave out the opening cysteine and the closing phenylalanine or tryptophan.

v_call,cdr3_aa
TRBV6-1,ASSEITGLGYT
TRBV18,ASSPAGELF
TRBV18,ASSPTGDGYT
TRBV6-5,ASSTRILGELF
TRBV25-1,ASTSLWSGTGELF
TRBV18,ASSRDRGGHNEKLF
TRBV5-1,ASSSDPGNQPQH
TRBV6-6,ASSYSGLSNQPQH
TRBV28,ASSFSPPDPRSGGYT
TRBV25-1,ASSEGQYYGYT
TRBV6-1,ASSEGGLWVPYTEAF
TRBV10-3,AISENTGRPKETQY
TRBV27,ASSLRGASGRVHYEQY
TRBV29-1,SVAGTSGGSGVYEQY
TRBV19,ASQKAGGYNEQF
TRBV7-2,ASSLVGRLNEKLF
TRBV6-1,ASSEWWRVGLYTGELF
TRBV5-1,ASAGDRGDIQY
TRBV5-1,ASSLAETGAYNEQF
TRBV5-1,ASSLRQGRTNTEAF
TRBV5-6,ASSLGTGNSPLH
TRBV23-1,ALLLTYEQY
TRBV7-9,ASRLEGPYEQY
TRBV4-1,ASSQLGHYEQY
TRBV9,ASSVGQGAGETQY
TRBV6-9,ASSTYTFRRQGLSGANVLT
TRBV28,ASSFVAGNIQY
TRBV7-9,ASSQWTAMNTEAF
TRBV28,ASSLSPAAGYEQY
TRBV29-1,SVLKGHDEKLF
TRBV11-2,ASSLVGGTIYEQY
TRBV27,ASSLAAARQPQH
TRBV4-3,ASSQGPTSGAPYEQY
TRBV7-9,ASSLGSSGSWTGELF
TRBV6-5,ASSYSGRDEQF
TRBV27,ASSPWQTSNQPQH
TRBV5-1,ASSLTDRGHEKLF
TRBV5-6,ASSSYGRAAYEQY
TRBV28,ASSLKEGLGEKLF
TRBV7-3,ASSRGPPNEQF
TRBV29-1,SVKSGSAGELF
TRBV6-1,ASSETLRDRGRYEQY
TRBV28,ASIPSGTHIYEQY
TRBV7-9,ASSNPNLGGITDTQY
TRBV18,ASSPRDRGGSEAF
TRBV2,ASTSGTGHYNEQF
TRBV5-1,ASSPDRGSSEQF
TRBV10-3,AISSLGGQGSTGANVLT
TRBV28,ASSSRFDSYNEQF
TRBV30,AWSPGQGSYEQY
TRBV5-1,ASSAGETQY
TRBV25-1,ASSYNPGRGEQF
TRBV28,ASSLRPYSNQPQH
TRBV18,ASSTTSGNKNEQF
TRBV19,ASSVRAGELF
TRBV19,ASSRPGADYNEQF
TRBV5-6,ASSAGETQY
TRBV23-1,ASSQPADKGGTYNEQF
TRBV10-1,ASSPRRDQETQY